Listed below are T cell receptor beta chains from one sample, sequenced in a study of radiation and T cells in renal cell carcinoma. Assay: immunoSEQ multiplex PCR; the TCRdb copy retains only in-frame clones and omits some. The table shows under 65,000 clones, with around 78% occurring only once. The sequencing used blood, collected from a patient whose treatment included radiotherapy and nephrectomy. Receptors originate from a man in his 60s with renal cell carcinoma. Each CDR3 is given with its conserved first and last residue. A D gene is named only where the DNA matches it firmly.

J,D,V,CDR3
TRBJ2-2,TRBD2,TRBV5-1,CASSLMSSGSSGELFF
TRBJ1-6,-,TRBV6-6,CATVPGLNNSPLHF
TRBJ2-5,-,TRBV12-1,CASSFESGPQETQYF
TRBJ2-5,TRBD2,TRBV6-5,CASSWAGVGETQYF
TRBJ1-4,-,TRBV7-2,CASSLGSTTNEKLFF
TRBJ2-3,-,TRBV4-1,CASSQDPGHPGEDTQYF
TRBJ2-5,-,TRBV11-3,CASSLGSNQETQYF
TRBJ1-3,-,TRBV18,CASSPPGSYSGNTIYF
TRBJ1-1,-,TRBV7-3,CASSSYTAIGTEAFF
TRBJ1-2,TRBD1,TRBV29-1,CSVARPGQSKDGYTF
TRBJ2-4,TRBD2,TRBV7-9,CASSFRTSGAENIQYF
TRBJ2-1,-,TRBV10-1,CASSEVWDGGLSSYNEQFF
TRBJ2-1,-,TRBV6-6,CASRTNDEQFF
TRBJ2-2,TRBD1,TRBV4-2,CASSQGYTGGVTGELFF
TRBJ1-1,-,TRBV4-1,CASSQEIGTVNTEAFF
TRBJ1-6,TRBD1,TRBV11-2,CASSSYRGINSPLHF
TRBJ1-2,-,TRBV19,CASSPVGAEEGYTF
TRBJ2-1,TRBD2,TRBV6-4,CASAIEGSGAYNEQFF
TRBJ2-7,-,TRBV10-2,CASSETGREQYF
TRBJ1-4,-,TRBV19,CASRKSGVATNEKLFF
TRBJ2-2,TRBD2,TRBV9,CASSPRGGAAGELFF
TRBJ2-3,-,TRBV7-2,CASSSPSTDTQYF
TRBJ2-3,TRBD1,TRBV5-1,CASSRQGQVVADTQYF
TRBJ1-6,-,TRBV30,CAWMGTRYNSPLHF
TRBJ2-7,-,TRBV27,CASSSQTYPRSYEQYF
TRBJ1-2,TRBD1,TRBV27,CASKEQGVMGYGYTF
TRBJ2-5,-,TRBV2,CASKGEETQYF
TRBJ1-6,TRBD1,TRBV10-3,CAISESGTVNSPLHF
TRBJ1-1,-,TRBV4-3,CASSQGAANTEAFF
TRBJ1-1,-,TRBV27,CASSLGGDTEAFF
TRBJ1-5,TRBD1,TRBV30,CAWSAGQGYGPQHF
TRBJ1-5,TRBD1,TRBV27,CASSLFPGGQPQHF
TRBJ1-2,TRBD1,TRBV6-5,CASSGLGGDRYGYTF
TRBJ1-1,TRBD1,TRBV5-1,CASSVGQGGSTEAFF
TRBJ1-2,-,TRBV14,CASSLERNNRNYGYTF
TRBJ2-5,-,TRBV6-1,CASSAGAEQETQYF
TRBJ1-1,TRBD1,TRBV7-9,CASSRTPSGTGMPEAFF
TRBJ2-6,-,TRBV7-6,CASSLGRAFSGANVLTF
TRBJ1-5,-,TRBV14,CASSQTGRNQPQHF
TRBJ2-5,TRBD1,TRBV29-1,CSVSTGGMGGTQYF
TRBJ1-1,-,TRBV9,CASSASRTGGEAFF
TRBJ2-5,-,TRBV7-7,CASSLGSAGETQYF
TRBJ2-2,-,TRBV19,CASSTTSNTGELFF
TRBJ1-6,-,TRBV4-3,CASSQVIQGNSPLHF
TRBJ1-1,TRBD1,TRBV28,CASNVQGDSEAFF
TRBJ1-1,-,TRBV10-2,CASSDGLSLTWNTEAFF